Listed below are T cell receptor beta chains from one sample, sequenced in a study of Ad26.COV2.S vaccination and SARS-CoV-2 variants. Only in-frame clones appear in the TCRdb table, and some are missing; sequencing was by immunoSEQ multiplex PCR. Here the sample spans 350,000 to 500,000 clones, approximately 92% being singletons. Sequenced here: peripheral blood, sampled in a trial of Ad26.COV2.S vaccine versus placebo. The receptors derive from a person between 18 and 60 years old who received the Ad26.COV2.S COVID-19 vaccine or a placebo. CDR3s include the opening cysteine and the closing phenylalanine or tryptophan. D genes are given only for firm matches. Clone sizes are given selectively: once, few, many, or a class where the clone is expanded.

TRBV7-2	TRBJ1-5	13	few	NA	CASSFKGDQPQHF	TGTGCCAGCAGCTTTAAAGGAGATCAGCCCCAGCATTTT
TRBV9	TRBJ2-2	15	NA	NA	CASSPTGINTGELFF	TGTGCCAGCAGCCCCACCGGGATTAACACCGGGGAGCTGTTTTTT
TRBV11-3	TRBJ2-3	18	NA	TRBD1	CASVVEDRKGGVADTQYF	TGTGCCAGCGTAGTAGAGGACAGGAAAGGTGGGGTTGCAGATACGCAGTATTTT
TRBV9	TRBJ2-2	15	NA	TRBD1	CASTTGGVDTGELFF	TGTGCCAGCACCACAGGGGGCGTCGACACCGGGGAGCTGTTTTTT
TRBV30	TRBJ2-7	10	NA	NA	CAWGGYEQYF	TGTGCCTGGGGTGGCTACGAGCAGTACTTC
TRBV7-8	TRBJ2-3	15	NA	NA	CASSPKRGSTDTQYF	TGTGCCAGCAGCCCTAAACGGGGGAGCACAGATACGCAGTATTTT
TRBV5-4	TRBJ2-5	17	NA	NA	CASSRELQGGESETQYF	TGTGCCAGCAGCCGGGAGCTTCAGGGAGGAGAGTCTGAGACCCAGTACTTC
TRBV15	TRBJ2-7	14	NA	NA	CATSRVAGRVEQYF	TGTGCCACCAGCAGAGTAGCAGGAAGGGTCGAGCAGTACTTC
TRBV19	TRBJ1-3	15	NA	TRBD1	CASRPGTASGNTIYF	TGTGCCAGTAGACCCGGGACAGCCTCTGGAAACACCATATATTTT
TRBV10-3	TRBJ1-5	15	NA	NA	CAISESPGSRQPQHF	TGTGCCATCAGTGAGTCGCCGGGTTCAAGGCAGCCCCAGCATTTT
TRBV7-3	TRBJ2-6	15	few	TRBD1	CASSPDRVGANVLTF	TGTGCCAGCAGCCCCGACAGGGTTGGGGCCAACGTCCTGACTTTC
TRBV7-9	TRBJ1-2	14	NA	TRBD1	CASSSPPGQSGYTF	TGTGCCAGCAGCTCCCCGCCGGGACAGTCTGGCTACACCTTC
TRBV2	TRBJ1-5	13	NA	NA	CASRQDSNQPQHF	TGTGCCAGCAGACAGGATAGCAATCAGCCCCAGCATTTT
TRBV7-2	TRBJ2-1	13	NA	NA	CASSLRFPHEQFF	TGTGCCAGCAGCTTACGATTTCCACATGAGCAGTTCTTC
TRBV20-1	TRBJ2-1	18	NA	TRBD2	CSASKGLAGYSSYNEQFF	TGCAGTGCTAGTAAGGGACTAGCGGGGTATAGCTCCTACAATGAGCAGTTCTTC
TRBV4-1	TRBJ2-5	13	NA	NA	CASSHGVGETQYF	TGCGCCAGCAGCCACGGGGTGGGAGAGACCCAGTACTTC
TRBV28	TRBJ1-2	14	once	NA	CASRDPGLGRSYTF	TGTGCCAGCAGAGACCCGGGACTAGGAAGGAGCTACACCTTC
TRBV18	TRBJ1-2	12	once	TRBD1	CASSPGTGVGTF	TGTGCCAGCTCACCTGGGACAGGGGTGGGCACCTTC
TRBV28	TRBJ2-1	12	NA	NA	CASRSDLPTQFF	TGTGCCAGCAGATCAGACCTACCGACTCAGTTCTTC
TRBV3-1/TRBV3-2	TRBJ2-5	15	NA	NA	CASSQDSASQETQYF	TGTGCCAGCAGCCAAGATTCGGCTAGCCAAGAGACCCAGTACTTC
TRBV7-2	TRBJ2-1	14	once	NA	CASSSGGTYNEQFF	TGTGCCAGCAGCTCAGGGGGGACCTACAATGAGCAGTTCTTC
TRBV7-9	TRBJ1-4	12	NA	NA	CASRLSDEKLFF	TGTGCCAGCAGGTTATCCGATGAAAAACTGTTTTTT
TRBV19	TRBJ2-1	16	NA	NA	CASSLHLTVARNEQFF	TGTGCCAGTAGTTTACACCTAACCGTGGCACGCAATGAGCAGTTCTTC
TRBV19	TRBJ2-7	13	NA	NA	CASSIRQSYEQYF	TGTGCCAGTAGTATAAGACAGTCCTACGAGCAGTACTTC
TRBV29-1	TRBJ1-6	12	NA	TRBD1	CSVEGGGGSLHF	TGCAGCGTTGAAGGAGGGGGCGGGTCCCTCCACTTT
TRBV6-6	TRBJ1-1	14	NA	NA	CASSYGQLNTEAFF	TGTGCCAGCAGTTACGGTCAGCTGAACACTGAAGCTTTCTTT
TRBV6-1	TRBJ1-2	14	NA	NA	CASSELGGVYGYTF	TGTGCCAGCAGTGAATTAGGCGGGGTCTATGGCTACACCTTC
TRBV6-2/TRBV6-3	TRBJ1-6	12	NA	NA	CASSYVDGALHF	TGTGCCAGCAGTTACGTGGACGGGGCCCTCCACTTT
TRBV2	TRBJ2-2	14	NA	TRBD2	CARGTSGNTGELFF	TGTGCCAGGGGGACTAGCGGAAACACCGGGGAGCTGTTTTTT
TRBV7-2	TRBJ2-5	15	NA	TRBD2	CASSPLAGAQETQYF	TGTGCCAGCAGCCCGCTAGCGGGAGCCCAAGAGACCCAGTACTTC
TRBV5-1	TRBJ2-7	13	NA	NA	CASSSSPSYEQYF	TGCGCCAGCAGCAGCAGCCCCTCCTACGAGCAGTACTTC
TRBV5-1	TRBJ1-4	15	NA	NA	CASSTSGRANEKLFF	TGCGCCAGCTCTACCTCGGGCAGAGCTAATGAAAAACTGTTTTTT
TRBV19	TRBJ1-1	14	NA	TRBD1	CASSFGTGNTEAFF	TGTGCCAGTAGCTTTGGGACAGGGAACACTGAAGCTTTCTTT
TRBV6-2/TRBV6-3	TRBJ2-1	14	once	TRBD2	CASSSSGVYNEQFF	TGTGCCAGCAGTTCTAGCGGGGTATACAATGAGCAGTTCTTC
TRBV27	TRBJ2-7	14	NA	NA	CASSLKEQGYEQYF	TGTGCCAGCAGTCTAAAGGAACAGGGTTACGAGCAGTACTTC
TRBV3-1/TRBV3-2	TRBJ2-1	17	NA	TRBD2	CASSQGLAAISYNEQFF	TGTGCCAGCAGCCAGGGACTAGCGGCGATCTCCTACAATGAGCAGTTCTTC
TRBV7-9	TRBJ2-4	16	NA	TRBD1	CASSLGPQGYGNIQYF	TGTGCCAGCAGCTTAGGGCCACAGGGGTACGGAAACATTCAGTACTTC
TRBV4-3	TRBJ2-2	16	NA	NA	CASSQAAHANTGELFF	TGCGCCAGCAGCCAAGCCGCCCACGCGAACACCGGGGAGCTGTTTTTT
TRBV27	TRBJ2-7	15	NA	TRBD2	CASSWAGGPRYEQYF	TGTGCCAGCAGTTGGGCGGGAGGGCCTAGGTACGAGCAGTACTTC
TRBV9	TRBJ2-1	14	NA	NA	CASSVVPEDNEQFF	TGTGCCAGCAGCGTAGTACCGGAGGACAATGAGCAGTTCTTC
TRBV18	TRBJ1-5	13	NA	NA	CASSPGYNQPQHF	TGTGCCAGCTCACCCGGATACAATCAGCCCCAGCATTTT
TRBV10-3	TRBJ2-5	15	NA	NA	CAISEADRDQETQYF	TGTGCCATCAGTGAGGCCGACAGAGACCAAGAGACCCAGTACTTC
TRBV4-3	TRBJ2-3	15	NA	TRBD2	CASSQVGGVSDTQYF	TGCGCCAGCAGCCAAGTTGGGGGGGTGTCAGATACGCAGTATTTT
TRBV7-2	TRBJ1-1	17	NA	NA	CASSFSQSGHLNTEAFF	TGTGCCAGCAGCTTCTCACAATCGGGACACCTGAACACTGAAGCTTTCTTT
TRBV19	TRBJ2-2	13	NA	TRBD1	CASRDRTTGELFF	TGTGCCTCAAGGGACAGAACCACCGGGGAGCTGTTTTTT
TRBV5-1	TRBJ1-6	13	NA	NA	CASSLEEFSPLHF	TGCGCCAGCAGCTTAGAGGAGTTTTCACCCCTCCACTTT
TRBV11-2	TRBJ1-2	13	NA	NA	CASTRAGIYGYTF	TGTGCCAGCACCCGAGCCGGGATCTATGGCTACACCTTC
TRBV5-4	TRBJ1-4	14	NA	TRBD1	CASSPTGAGEKLFF	TGTGCCAGCAGCCCCACAGGGGCGGGTGAAAAACTGTTTTTT
TRBV21-1	TRBJ1-2	14	NA	NA	CASSKAPVSYGYTF	TGTGCCAGCAGCAAAGCACCGGTGAGCTATGGCTACACCTTC
TRBV27	TRBJ2-1	11	NA	TRBD2	CASMGGNEQFF	TGTGCCAGCATGGGAGGGAATGAGCAGTTCTTC
TRBV7-2	TRBJ2-3	16	NA	TRBD2	CASSLLTSARADTQYF	TGTGCCAGCAGCTTATTGACTAGCGCCCGGGCGGATACGCAGTATTTT
TRBV7-2	TRBJ1-6	18	few	NA	CASSLSLGRSSYNSPLHF	TGTGCCAGCAGCTTAAGCCTCGGGAGGAGCTCCTATAATTCACCCCTCCACTTT
TRBV28	TRBJ1-2	14	NA	NA	CASSRAGAPYGYTF	TGTGCCAGCAGTAGGGCAGGGGCCCCCTATGGCTACACCTTC
TRBV27	TRBJ1-1	13	NA	NA	CASQPLVNTEAFF	TGTGCCAGCCAACCCCTTGTGAACACTGAAGCTTTCTTT
TRBV18	TRBJ2-3	15	NA	TRBD1	CASSPMTGLVDTQYF	TGTGCCAGCTCACCCATGACAGGGCTGGTGGATACGCAGTATTTT